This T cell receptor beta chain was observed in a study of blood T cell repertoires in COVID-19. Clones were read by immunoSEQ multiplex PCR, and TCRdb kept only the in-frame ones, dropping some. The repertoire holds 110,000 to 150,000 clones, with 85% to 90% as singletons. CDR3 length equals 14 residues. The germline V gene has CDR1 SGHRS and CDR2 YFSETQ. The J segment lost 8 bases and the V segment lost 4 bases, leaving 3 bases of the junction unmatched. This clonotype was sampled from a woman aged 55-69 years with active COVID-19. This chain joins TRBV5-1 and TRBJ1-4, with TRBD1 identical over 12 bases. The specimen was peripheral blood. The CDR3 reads CASSAGTGGEKLFF. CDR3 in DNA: TGCGCCAGCAGCGCAGGGACAGGGGGCGAAAAACTGTTTTTT.